This T cell receptor (beta chain) was documented in a study of blood T cells in healthy people across ages. The use of a sample-barcoded 5' primer and a J-beta primer mix characterized a second PCR of roughly 7 to 11 cycles. Template switching added a 12-random-nucleotide identifier to every cDNA molecule. TCRdb re-derived calls from the 5' RACE reads in MiXCR, one entry per CDR3 protein. Seen here are over a million distinct CDR3 sequences, approximately 59% observed once, and the top ten hold over 5%. The CDR3 runs to 11 residues. Germline CDR1 reads LGHDT; CDR2 reads YNNKEL (reference sequence). The ends were cut back, 3 bases at V and 6 bases at J, with 6 bases in the middle.

The chain joins TRBV3-1 to TRBJ2-7; D gene ambiguous. This clonotype originated in a man younger than 35 in good health. Material: blood. The CDR3: CASSQSAEQYF. The CDR3 bases are TGTGCCAGCAGCCAGTCGGCCGAGCAGTACTTC.